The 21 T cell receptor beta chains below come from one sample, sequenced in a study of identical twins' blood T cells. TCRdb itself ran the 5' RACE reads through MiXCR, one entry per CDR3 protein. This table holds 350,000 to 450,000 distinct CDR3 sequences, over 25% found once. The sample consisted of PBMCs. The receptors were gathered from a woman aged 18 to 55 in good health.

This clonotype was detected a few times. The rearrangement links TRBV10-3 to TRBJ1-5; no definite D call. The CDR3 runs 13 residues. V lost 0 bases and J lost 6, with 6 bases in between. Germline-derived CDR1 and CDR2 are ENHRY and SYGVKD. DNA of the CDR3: TGTGCCATCAGTGAGTCGAAGAGTCAGCCCCAGCATTTT. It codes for CAISESKSQPQHF.

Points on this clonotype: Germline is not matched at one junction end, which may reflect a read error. The CDR3 DNA reads as TGCGCCAACAGCCAAGATCTAGCGGGAGCCTACGAGCAGTACTTC. This encodes CANSQDLAGAYEQYF. The J gene is TRBJ2-7, the V gene TRBV4-3, with TRBD2 identical over 10 bases. The CDR3 is 15 amino acids. From germline, CDR1 is LGHNA and CDR2 YSLEER.

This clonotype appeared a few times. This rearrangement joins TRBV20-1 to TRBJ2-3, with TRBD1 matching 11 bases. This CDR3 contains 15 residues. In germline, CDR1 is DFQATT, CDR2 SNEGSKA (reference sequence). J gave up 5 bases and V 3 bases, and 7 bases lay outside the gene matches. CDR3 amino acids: CSARDRGRSGDTQYF. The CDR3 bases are TGCAGTGCTAGGGACAGGGGGCGGTCCGGAGATACGCAGTATTTT.

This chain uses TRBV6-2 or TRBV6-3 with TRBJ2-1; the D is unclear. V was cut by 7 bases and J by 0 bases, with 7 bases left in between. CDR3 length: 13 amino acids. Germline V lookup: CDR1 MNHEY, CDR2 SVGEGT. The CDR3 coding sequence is TGTGCCAGCACGGAAAGCTCCTACAATGAGCAGTTCTTC. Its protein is CASTESSYNEQFF.

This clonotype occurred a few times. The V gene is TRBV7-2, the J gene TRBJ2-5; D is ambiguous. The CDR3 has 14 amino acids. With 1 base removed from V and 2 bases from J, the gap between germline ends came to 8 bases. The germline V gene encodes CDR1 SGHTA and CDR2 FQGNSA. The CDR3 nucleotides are TGTGCCAGCAGCTTAGTATTTGGGCAAGAGACCCAGTACTTC. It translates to CASSLVFGQETQYF.

CDR3 sequence: CASSYGGEVSEKLFF. In nucleotides, the CDR3 is TGTGCCAGCAGTTACGGCGGGGAAGTTTCTGAAAAACTGTTTTTT. The chain has TRBV6-2 or TRBV6-3 and TRBJ1-4; D call uncertain. CDR1 MNHEY and CDR2 SVGEGT come from the germline V gene. V gave up 2 bases and J gave up 7 bases, with 14 bases separating them. The CDR3 runs to 15 residues.

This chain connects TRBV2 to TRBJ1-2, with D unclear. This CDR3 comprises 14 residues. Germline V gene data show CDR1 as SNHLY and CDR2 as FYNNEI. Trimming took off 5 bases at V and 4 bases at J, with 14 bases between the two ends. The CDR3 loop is CASSPTATTYGYTF. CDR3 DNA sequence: TGTGCCAGCAGTCCTACAGCGACGACCTATGGCTACACCTTC.

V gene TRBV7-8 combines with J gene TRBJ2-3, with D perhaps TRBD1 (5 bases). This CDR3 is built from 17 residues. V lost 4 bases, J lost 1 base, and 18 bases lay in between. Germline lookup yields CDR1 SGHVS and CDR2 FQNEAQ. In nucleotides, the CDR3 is TGTGCCAGCAGCTCCCCAAGGGGAAGGTTTGGCACAGATACGCAGTATTTT. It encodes CASSSPRGRFGTDTQYF.

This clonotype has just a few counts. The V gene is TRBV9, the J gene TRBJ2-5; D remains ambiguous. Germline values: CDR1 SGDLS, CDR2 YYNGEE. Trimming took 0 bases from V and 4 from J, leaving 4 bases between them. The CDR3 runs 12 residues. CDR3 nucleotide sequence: TGTGCCAGCAGCGTAGACGGAGAGACCCAGTACTTC. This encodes CASSVDGETQYF.

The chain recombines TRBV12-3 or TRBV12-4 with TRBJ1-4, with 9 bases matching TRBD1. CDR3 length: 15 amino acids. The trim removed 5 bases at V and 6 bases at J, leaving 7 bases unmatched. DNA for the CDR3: TGTGCCAGCAGTCTCCAGACAGGGGGAGATGAAAAACTGTTTTTT. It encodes CASSLQTGGDEKLFF.

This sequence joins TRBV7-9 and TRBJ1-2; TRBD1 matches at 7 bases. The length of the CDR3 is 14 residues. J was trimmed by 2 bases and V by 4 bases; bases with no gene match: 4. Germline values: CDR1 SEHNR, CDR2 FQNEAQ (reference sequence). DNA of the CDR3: TGTGCCAGCAGCTCCATGGACAGGAACTATGGCTACACCTTC. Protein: CASSSMDRNYGYTF.

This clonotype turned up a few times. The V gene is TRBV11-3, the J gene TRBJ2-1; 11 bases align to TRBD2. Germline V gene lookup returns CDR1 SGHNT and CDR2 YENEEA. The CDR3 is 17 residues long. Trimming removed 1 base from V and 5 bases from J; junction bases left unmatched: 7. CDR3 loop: CASSLGKTSGVNNEQFF. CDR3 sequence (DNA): TGTGCCAGCAGCTTAGGGAAGACTAGCGGGGTTAACAATGAGCAGTTCTTC. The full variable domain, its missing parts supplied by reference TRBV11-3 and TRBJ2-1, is EAGVVQSPRYKIIEKKQPVAFWCNPISGHNTLYWYLQNLGQGPELLIRYENEEAVDDSQLPKDRFSAERLKGVDSTLKIQPAELGDSAVYLCASSLGKTSGVNNEQFFGPGTRLTVL.

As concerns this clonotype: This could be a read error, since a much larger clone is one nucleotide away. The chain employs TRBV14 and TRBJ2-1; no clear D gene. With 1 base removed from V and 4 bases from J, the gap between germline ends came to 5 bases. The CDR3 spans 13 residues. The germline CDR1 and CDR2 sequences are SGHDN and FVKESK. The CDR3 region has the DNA TGTGCCAGCAGCCAAGGGGCTTACAATGAGCAGTTCTTC. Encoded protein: CASSQGAYNEQFF.

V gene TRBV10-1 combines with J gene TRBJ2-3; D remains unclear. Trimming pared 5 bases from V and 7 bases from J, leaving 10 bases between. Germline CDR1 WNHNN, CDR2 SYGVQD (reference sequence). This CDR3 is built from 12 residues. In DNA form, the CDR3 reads TGCGCCAGCAGTACGGTGGGAAATACGCAGTATTTT. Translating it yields CASSTVGNTQYF.

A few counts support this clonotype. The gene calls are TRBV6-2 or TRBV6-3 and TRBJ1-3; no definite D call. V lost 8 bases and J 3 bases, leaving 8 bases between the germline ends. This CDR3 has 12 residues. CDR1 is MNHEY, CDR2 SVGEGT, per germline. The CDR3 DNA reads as TGTGCCAGCTGTCGTGTTGGAAACACCATATATTTT. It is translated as CASCRVGNTIYF.

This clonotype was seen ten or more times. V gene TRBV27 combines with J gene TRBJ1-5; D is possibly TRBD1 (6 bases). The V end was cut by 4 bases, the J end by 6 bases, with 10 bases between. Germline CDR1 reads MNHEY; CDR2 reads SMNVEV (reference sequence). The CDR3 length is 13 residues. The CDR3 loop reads CASSYRDAQPQHF. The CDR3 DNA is TGTGCCAGCAGTTACAGGGACGCTCAGCCCCAGCATTTT.

For the CDR3, the DNA is TGTGCCAGCAGCTTGAGGACCGCGGTCACAGATACGCAGTATTTT. It translates to CASSLRTAVTDTQYF. V is TRBV11-2 and J is TRBJ2-3; unclear D gene. CDR1 SGHAT and CDR2 FQNNGV come from the germline V gene. V was trimmed by 3 bases and J by 2 bases, leaving 12 bases between them. The CDR3 has 15 residues.

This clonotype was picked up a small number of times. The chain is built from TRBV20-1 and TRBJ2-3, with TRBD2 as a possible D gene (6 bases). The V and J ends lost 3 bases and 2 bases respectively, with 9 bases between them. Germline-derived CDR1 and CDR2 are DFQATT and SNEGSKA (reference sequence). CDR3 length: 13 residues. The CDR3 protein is CSAREGLTDTQYF. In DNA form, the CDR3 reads TGCAGTGCTAGGGAGGGCCTCACAGATACGCAGTATTTT.

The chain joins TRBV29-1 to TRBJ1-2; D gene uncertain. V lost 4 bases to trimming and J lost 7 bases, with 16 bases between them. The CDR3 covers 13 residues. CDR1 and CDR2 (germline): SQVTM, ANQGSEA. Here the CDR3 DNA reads TGCAGCGTTGGGGTTGGTATAGGGTCTGGCTACACCTTC. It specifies CSVGVGIGSGYTF.

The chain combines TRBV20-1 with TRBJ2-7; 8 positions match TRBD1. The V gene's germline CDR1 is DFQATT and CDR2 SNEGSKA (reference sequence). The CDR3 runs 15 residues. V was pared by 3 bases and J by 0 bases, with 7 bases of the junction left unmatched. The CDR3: CSASVLGTGSYEQYF. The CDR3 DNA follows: TGCAGTGCTAGTGTTCTAGGGACAGGCTCCTACGAGCAGTACTTC.

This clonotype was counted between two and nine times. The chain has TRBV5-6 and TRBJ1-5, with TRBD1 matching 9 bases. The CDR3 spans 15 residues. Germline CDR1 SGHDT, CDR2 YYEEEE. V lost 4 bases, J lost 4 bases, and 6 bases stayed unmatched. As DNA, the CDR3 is TGTGCCAGCAGCACCACGACAGGGGGTAATCAGCCCCAGCATTTT. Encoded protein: CASSTTTGGNQPQHF.